These T cell receptor beta chains were read from a single sample in a study of blood T cell repertoires in COVID-19. The table came from immunoSEQ multiplex PCR; TCRdb's copy has only in-frame clones and leaves some out. This table has more than 110,000 clones, roughly four fifths appearing once. The specimen was peripheral blood. These receptors were taken from a human donor in a cohort sampled during active COVID-19. CDR3s include the opening cysteine and the closing phenylalanine or tryptophan. The order of the fields is V gene, D gene, clone size, J gene, CDR3 DNA, CDR3 protein. A D gene is named only where the DNA matches it firmly. A row's size may be missing; if present it is once, few, many or a size class.

v_gene: TRBV14
d_gene: .
abundance: .
j_gene: TRBJ2-2
CDR3nt: TGTGCCAGCAGCCAAGTGCGCGGGACCGGGGAGCTGTTTTTT
CDR3aa: CASSQVRGTGELFF

v_gene: TRBV19
d_gene: .
abundance: .
j_gene: TRBJ1-5
CDR3nt: TGTGCCAGTAGTACCTCCCACCGACAGGTTACGGGTCAGCCCCAGCATTTT
CDR3aa: CASSTSHRQVTGQPQHF

v_gene: TRBV27
d_gene: TRBD1
abundance: .
j_gene: TRBJ2-2
CDR3nt: TGTGCCAGCAGCCGACCCCCCGGACAGGGGCCCGGGGAGCTGTTTTTT
CDR3aa: CASSRPPGQGPGELFF

v_gene: TRBV6-6
d_gene: TRBD2
abundance: .
j_gene: TRBJ2-1
CDR3nt: TGTGCCAGCCAGACTAGCGGGGGGCACAATGAGCAGTTCTTC
CDR3aa: CASQTSGGHNEQFF

v_gene: TRBV19
d_gene: TRBD2
abundance: .
j_gene: TRBJ2-3
CDR3nt: TGTGCCAGTGGAACTAGCGTTAGCACAGATACGCAGTATTTT
CDR3aa: CASGTSVSTDTQYF

v_gene: TRBV5-8
d_gene: .
abundance: few
j_gene: TRBJ1-1
CDR3nt: TGTGCCAGCAGAAGGGGCTCGGTGAACACTGAAGCTTTCTTT
CDR3aa: CASRRGSVNTEAFF

v_gene: TRBV28
d_gene: .
abundance: .
j_gene: TRBJ1-6
CDR3nt: TGTGCCAGCAGTTTAATCACGAGCTCCTATAATTCACCCCTCCACTTT
CDR3aa: CASSLITSSYNSPLHF

v_gene: TRBV19
d_gene: TRBD1
abundance: .
j_gene: TRBJ2-7
CDR3nt: TGTGCCAGTAATAACGGGGACAGCTCCTACGAGCAGTACTTC
CDR3aa: CASNNGDSSYEQYF

v_gene: TRBV15
d_gene: .
abundance: .
j_gene: TRBJ1-6
CDR3nt: TGTGCCACCAGCAGAGATTTTCCCTCAGGGGTGGATAATTCACCCCTCCACTTT
CDR3aa: CATSRDFPSGVDNSPLHF

v_gene: TRBV4-2
d_gene: TRBD2
abundance: .
j_gene: TRBJ2-7
CDR3nt: TGTGCCAGCAGCCCTACTAGCGGGGGGAGCGAGCAGTACTTC
CDR3aa: CASSPTSGGSEQYF

v_gene: TRBV7-9
d_gene: .
abundance: .
j_gene: TRBJ2-3
CDR3nt: TGTGCCAGCAGCGGGGACTCTCCCACAGATACGCAGTATTTT
CDR3aa: CASSGDSPTDTQYF

v_gene: TRBV28
d_gene: TRBD2
abundance: .
j_gene: TRBJ2-2
CDR3nt: TGTGCCAGCAGCAAACCGGGGGGTTTTAACACCGGGGAGCTGTTTTTT
CDR3aa: CASSKPGGFNTGELFF

v_gene: TRBV27
d_gene: .
abundance: .
j_gene: TRBJ1-4
CDR3nt: TGTGCCAGCAGTTGGGGGGGGCTAACTAATGAAAAACTGTTTTTT
CDR3aa: CASSWGGLTNEKLFF

v_gene: TRBV25-1
d_gene: TRBD1
abundance: .
j_gene: TRBJ2-7
CDR3nt: TGTGCCAGCAGTGAAATTAGGGGGCGTTCCTACGAGCAGTACTTC
CDR3aa: CASSEIRGRSYEQYF

v_gene: TRBV3-1/TRBV3-2
d_gene: .
abundance: few
j_gene: TRBJ2-2
CDR3nt: TGTGCCAGCAGCCAATATAGCGGGGAGCTGTTTTTT
CDR3aa: CASSQYSGELFF

v_gene: TRBV5-1
d_gene: TRBD1
abundance: .
j_gene: TRBJ1-2
CDR3nt: TGCGCCAGCCGAGAAGGGGGCGATGGCTACACCTTC
CDR3aa: CASREGGDGYTF

v_gene: TRBV3-1/TRBV3-2
d_gene: .
abundance: few
j_gene: TRBJ1-6
CDR3nt: TGTGCCAGCAGTCCGGCCCCTGGACAAATCCCCAATTCACCCCTCCACTTT
CDR3aa: CASSPAPGQIPNSPLHF

v_gene: TRBV4-1
d_gene: TRBD1
abundance: .
j_gene: TRBJ1-3
CDR3nt: TGCGCCAGCAGCCATGCCACCTCCTCTTGGGACAGGGACTCCTTCAGAGGAAACACCATATATTTT
CDR3aa: CASSHATSSWDRDSFRGNTIYF

v_gene: TRBV6-5
d_gene: .
abundance: .
j_gene: TRBJ1-4
CDR3nt: TGTGCCAGCATGCGGGCCAATAATGAAAAACTGTTTTTT
CDR3aa: CASMRANNEKLFF

v_gene: TRBV5-1
d_gene: TRBD1
abundance: .
j_gene: TRBJ2-7
CDR3nt: TGCGCCAGCAGCTTCTCCGGGACAGGGAGCTCCTACGAGCAGTACTTC
CDR3aa: CASSFSGTGSSYEQYF

v_gene: TRBV5-1
d_gene: TRBD1
abundance: .
j_gene: TRBJ2-3
CDR3nt: TGCGCCAGCAGCTTGCTGAGACAGGGGGCACCAGATACGCAGTATTTT
CDR3aa: CASSLLRQGAPDTQYF

v_gene: TRBV11-2
d_gene: TRBD1
abundance: .
j_gene: TRBJ1-1
CDR3nt: TGTGCCAGCAGCTCACCGGGACAGGGGAACACTGAAGCTTTCTTT
CDR3aa: CASSSPGQGNTEAFF

v_gene: TRBV6-5
d_gene: TRBD1
abundance: .
j_gene: TRBJ2-7
CDR3nt: TGTGCCAGCAGTTACTCGGAAGGGGGCACCTACGAGCAGTACTTC
CDR3aa: CASSYSEGGTYEQYF

v_gene: TRBV6-5
d_gene: TRBD2
abundance: .
j_gene: TRBJ2-1
CDR3nt: TGTGCCAGCAGCGGCGACCTAGCGGGGGATCGTGAGCAGTTCTTC
CDR3aa: CASSGDLAGDREQFF

v_gene: TRBV7-8
d_gene: TRBD1
abundance: .
j_gene: TRBJ2-2
CDR3nt: TGTGCCAGCAGCCCTTTGGGGACAGCCAAGCGGGGGGAGCTGTTTTTT
CDR3aa: CASSPLGTAKRGELFF

v_gene: TRBV6-1
d_gene: .
abundance: .
j_gene: TRBJ1-2
CDR3nt: TGTGCCAGCAGTGAAGTCCGGGGGTACTATGGCTACACCTTC
CDR3aa: CASSEVRGYYGYTF

v_gene: TRBV29-1
d_gene: TRBD1
abundance: .
j_gene: TRBJ2-4
CDR3nt: TGCAGCGTTGAAGATAGACAGGGTGGCATTCAGTACTTC
CDR3aa: CSVEDRQGGIQYF

v_gene: TRBV6-5
d_gene: .
abundance: .
j_gene: TRBJ2-7
CDR3nt: TGTGCCGCTGACAGGCGACCCTACGAGCAGTACTTC
CDR3aa: CAADRRPYEQYF

v_gene: TRBV7-9
d_gene: .
abundance: .
j_gene: TRBJ2-2
CDR3nt: TGTGCCAGCAGCTTAGGGCAGGCGAACACCGGGGAGCTGTTTTTT
CDR3aa: CASSLGQANTGELFF

v_gene: TRBV2
d_gene: TRBD2
abundance: .
j_gene: TRBJ2-7
CDR3nt: TGTGCCAGCAGTTTCGCTAGCGGGAGCTACGAGCAGTACTTC
CDR3aa: CASSFASGSYEQYF

v_gene: TRBV5-5
d_gene: TRBD1
abundance: .
j_gene: TRBJ1-6
CDR3nt: TGTGCCAGCAGCGCCGATTCCGGGACAGCTGATTCACCCCTCCACTTT
CDR3aa: CASSADSGTADSPLHF

v_gene: TRBV2
d_gene: TRBD1
abundance: .
j_gene: TRBJ2-3
CDR3nt: TGTGCCAGCAGTGAAGGACAGGGGTTTAGCACAGATACGCAGTATTTT
CDR3aa: CASSEGQGFSTDTQYF

v_gene: TRBV24-1
d_gene: TRBD2
abundance: .
j_gene: TRBJ2-6
CDR3nt: TGTGCCACCGCTCGCGGGGGGGCTGGGGCCAACGTCCTGACTTTC
CDR3aa: CATARGGAGANVLTF

v_gene: TRBV5-6
d_gene: .
abundance: few
j_gene: TRBJ1-1
CDR3nt: TGTGCCAGCAGCTTGATCGGCGTCCCGACAGGGAACACTGAAGCTTTCTTT
CDR3aa: CASSLIGVPTGNTEAFF

v_gene: TRBV28
d_gene: TRBD1
abundance: once
j_gene: TRBJ1-2
CDR3nt: TGTGCCAGCAGTGCCACAGGGGGCTATGGCTACACCTTC
CDR3aa: CASSATGGYGYTF

v_gene: TRBV7-2
d_gene: .
abundance: .
j_gene: TRBJ1-1
CDR3nt: TGTGCCAGCAGCTTAGTGACAATTGGGGCCCCTGAAGCTTTCTTT
CDR3aa: CASSLVTIGAPEAFF

v_gene: TRBV7-2
d_gene: TRBD1
abundance: .
j_gene: TRBJ2-3
CDR3nt: TGTGCCAGCAGCGGGACAGGGGGCGCAGATACGCAGTATTTT
CDR3aa: CASSGTGGADTQYF

v_gene: TRBV5-4
d_gene: TRBD1
abundance: .
j_gene: TRBJ1-2
CDR3nt: TGTGCCAGCAGCGCGCCGGGACAGGGAGGGTATGGCTACACCTTC
CDR3aa: CASSAPGQGGYGYTF

v_gene: TRBV6-6
d_gene: .
abundance: few
j_gene: TRBJ2-1
CDR3nt: TGTGCCAGCAGGTGGGAGGGGGACGGTCGGAATGAGCAGTTCTTC
CDR3aa: CASRWEGDGRNEQFF

v_gene: TRBV2
d_gene: .
abundance: .
j_gene: TRBJ1-1
CDR3nt: TGTGCCAGCAGTGAAGCGCGAAGTCCAACTACGAACACTGAAGCTTTCTTT
CDR3aa: CASSEARSPTTNTEAFF

v_gene: TRBV14
d_gene: TRBD1
abundance: .
j_gene: TRBJ2-7
CDR3nt: TGTGCCAGCAGCCAGGACAGGGCGAGGGACCACGAGCAGTACTTC
CDR3aa: CASSQDRARDHEQYF

v_gene: TRBV5-1
d_gene: TRBD1
abundance: .
j_gene: TRBJ2-7
CDR3nt: TGCGCCAGCAGCTTTATCTCGGGACAGACCTACGAGCAGTACTTC
CDR3aa: CASSFISGQTYEQYF

v_gene: TRBV7-9
d_gene: .
abundance: .
j_gene: TRBJ2-5
CDR3nt: TGTGCCAGCCGGAAGGAGAAAGAGACCCAGTACTTC
CDR3aa: CASRKEKETQYF

v_gene: TRBV27
d_gene: TRBD1
abundance: .
j_gene: TRBJ1-6
CDR3nt: TGTGCCAGCCGGGGACAGGGTCGTTCACCCCTCCACTTT
CDR3aa: CASRGQGRSPLHF

v_gene: TRBV5-1
d_gene: TRBD1
abundance: .
j_gene: TRBJ1-3
CDR3nt: TGCGCCAGCAGCTTGGGGGACAGGGGAACTGGAAACACCATATATTTT
CDR3aa: CASSLGDRGTGNTIYF

v_gene: TRBV6-5
d_gene: TRBD1
abundance: .
j_gene: TRBJ1-5
CDR3nt: TGTGCCAGCAACCGGGACAGGGGTGGGCAGCCCCAGCATTTT
CDR3aa: CASNRDRGGQPQHF

v_gene: TRBV7-2
d_gene: TRBD2
abundance: few
j_gene: TRBJ2-2
CDR3nt: TGTGCCAGCAGCTTAGTAGGGCTAGCGGGGGTGAACACCGGGGAGCTGTTTTTT
CDR3aa: CASSLVGLAGVNTGELFF

v_gene: TRBV2
d_gene: TRBD1
abundance: few
j_gene: TRBJ2-3
CDR3nt: TGTGCCACTCAACTACAGGGGCCAGATACGCAGTATTTT
CDR3aa: CATQLQGPDTQYF

v_gene: TRBV5-1
d_gene: TRBD1
abundance: .
j_gene: TRBJ1-4
CDR3nt: TGCGCCAGCAGCTCGGGACAGGGCCGTGAAAAACTGTTTTTT
CDR3aa: CASSSGQGREKLFF

v_gene: TRBV19
d_gene: .
abundance: .
j_gene: TRBJ1-5
CDR3nt: TGTGCCAGTAGTATTTCGGCCAGGGCCATCAATCAGCCCCAGCATTTT
CDR3aa: CASSISARAINQPQHF

v_gene: TRBV6-5
d_gene: .
abundance: .
j_gene: TRBJ2-1
CDR3nt: TGTGCCAGCAGTTACTCTATCGGGGATGGCAATGAGCAGTTCTTC
CDR3aa: CASSYSIGDGNEQFF

v_gene: TRBV18
d_gene: TRBD1
abundance: once
j_gene: TRBJ1-5
CDR3nt: TGTGCCAGCTCATCCGACAGGGTAGGCAATCAGCCCCAGCATTTT
CDR3aa: CASSSDRVGNQPQHF

v_gene: TRBV3-1/TRBV3-2
d_gene: TRBD1
abundance: .
j_gene: TRBJ1-2
CDR3nt: TGTGCCAGCAGCCAAGACAGGGGGAACTATGGCTACACCTTC
CDR3aa: CASSQDRGNYGYTF

v_gene: TRBV28
d_gene: .
abundance: .
j_gene: TRBJ1-3
CDR3nt: TGTGCCAGCACCGGGGAGGCCGGGAGGGGAAACACCATATATTTT
CDR3aa: CASTGEAGRGNTIYF

v_gene: TRBV6-2/TRBV6-3
d_gene: .
abundance: .
j_gene: TRBJ2-4
CDR3nt: TGTGCCAGCAGTTCCAGGGTTCTAGCCAAAAACATTCAGTACTTC
CDR3aa: CASSSRVLAKNIQYF

v_gene: TRBV9
d_gene: TRBD1
abundance: few
j_gene: TRBJ1-2
CDR3nt: TGTGCCAGCAGCTCGCCGACAGGGACCTATGGCTACACCTTC
CDR3aa: CASSSPTGTYGYTF

v_gene: TRBV5-1
d_gene: TRBD1
abundance: .
j_gene: TRBJ1-6
CDR3nt: TGCGCCAGCAGCGCATCGGGACAGGGGGGATCACCCCTCCACTTT
CDR3aa: CASSASGQGGSPLHF

v_gene: TRBV4-1
d_gene: TRBD1
abundance: .
j_gene: TRBJ2-1
CDR3nt: TGCGCCAGCAGCCAAGATACCGCCGGACAGGTCTACAATGAGCAGTTCTTC
CDR3aa: CASSQDTAGQVYNEQFF

v_gene: TRBV18
d_gene: .
abundance: .
j_gene: TRBJ2-2
CDR3nt: TGTGCCAGCTCACCGGCCAGGGGAGAAGCCGGGGAGCTGTTTTTT
CDR3aa: CASSPARGEAGELFF